The 3 T cell receptor beta chains listed next were all sequenced from one sample in a study of blood T cells in healthy people across ages. The second PCR ran roughly 6 to 11 cycles with a sample-barcoded 5' primer and J-beta primers. TCRdb fed the 5' RACE reads into MiXCR, producing one record per CDR3 protein. The table lists hundreds of thousands of distinct CDR3 sequences, approximately 53% of them singletons, with about 26% in the top ten. Sequencing was performed on blood. All receptors come from a man in his forties or fifties in good health.

The gene calls are TRBV5-6 and TRBJ2-2, with D possibly being TRBD1 (6 bases). V was cut by 1 base and J by 1 base, with 11 bases left in between. Germline V CDR1 and CDR2: SGHDT, YYEEEE. The CDR3 consists of 16 residues. This CDR3 reads CASSLSSRGNTGELFF. The CDR3 DNA follows: TGTGCCAGCAGCTTGTCCTCCAGGGGGAACACCGGGGAGCTGTTTTTT.

The genes are TRBV20-1 and TRBJ1-1; TRBD1 matches 7 bases. Germline assignment: CDR1 DFQATT and CDR2 SNEGSKA (reference sequence). The CDR3 runs to 14 residues. The V and J ends lost 2 bases and 6 bases, in that order; junction bases with no gene match: 9. The CDR3 nucleotides are TGCAGTGCTAGAAACGACAGGGACTATTCTGAAGCTTTCTTT. Residues: CSARNDRDYSEAFF.

The gene calls are TRBV11-2 and TRBJ2-3; 13 bases are shared with TRBD2. CDR3 length: 19 residues. V shed 1 base, J shed 4 bases, and the junction held 11 bases outside the gene matches. Germline CDR1 SGHAT, CDR2 FQNNGV. The CDR3 sequence is CASSLGRLAGGRSADTQYF. CDR3 in DNA: TGTGCCAGCAGCTTAGGGAGACTAGCGGGGGGCCGGTCGGCAGATACGCAGTATTTT. The full variable domain, in which reference TRBV11-2 and TRBJ2-3 provide the parts outside the CDR3, is EAGVAQSPRYKIIEKRQSVAFWCNPISGHATLYWYQQILGQGPKLLIQFQNNGVVDDSQLPKDRFSAERLKGVDSTLKIQPAKLEDSAVYLCASSLGRLAGGRSADTQYFGPGTRLTVL.